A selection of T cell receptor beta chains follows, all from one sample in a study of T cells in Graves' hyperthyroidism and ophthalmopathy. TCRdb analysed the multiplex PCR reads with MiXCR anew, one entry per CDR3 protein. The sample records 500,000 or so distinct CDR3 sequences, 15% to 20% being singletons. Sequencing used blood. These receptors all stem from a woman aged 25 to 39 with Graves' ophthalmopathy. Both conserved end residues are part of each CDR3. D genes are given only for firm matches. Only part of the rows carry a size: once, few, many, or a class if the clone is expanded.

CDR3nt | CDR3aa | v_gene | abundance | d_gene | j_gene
TGCAGTGCCCCCAGGGCAACCGGTAATGAAAAACTGTTTTTT | CSAPRATGNEKLFF | TRBV20-1 | NA | NA | TRBJ1-4
TGTGCCAGCAACCAGGGGGCAGATACGCAGTATTTT | CASNQGADTQYF | TRBV7-2 | NA | TRBD1 | TRBJ2-3
TGCGCCAGCAGTGAAGCGGGGCGAGTCCACGAGCAGTACTTC | CASSEAGRVHEQYF | TRBV10-1 | NA | TRBD2 | TRBJ2-7
TGCAGTGCGTTCCTAGCGACGAGCTCCTACGAGCAGTACTTC | CSAFLATSSYEQYF | TRBV20-1 | NA | NA | TRBJ2-7
TGTGCCAGCAGCTTAGGGTCGGCAGCCTATGGCTACACCTTC | CASSLGSAAYGYTF | TRBV11-2 | once | NA | TRBJ1-2
TGTGCCAGCTCACCGGGACCGACGTCTGGGGCCAACGTCCTGACTTTC | CASSPGPTSGANVLTF | TRBV18 | many | NA | TRBJ2-6
TGCAGCGTTGAACCCTCGGGGAGGACTAGCGAGTTCTTC | CSVEPSGRTSEFF | TRBV29-1 | few | TRBD2 | TRBJ2-1
TGTGCCAGCAGCCGTGGACAGGGCCACGTGTATTTT | CASSRGQGHVYF | TRBV3-1 | many | TRBD1 | TRBJ1-5
TGCGCCAGCCGGGTAACTTTAAGCACAGATACGCAGTATTTT | CASRVTLSTDTQYF | TRBV10-2 | many | NA | TRBJ2-3
TGTGCCAGTAGTAGGGACAGCCGGATGGATTCACCCCTCCACTTT | CASSRDSRMDSPLHF | TRBV19 | NA | TRBD1 | TRBJ1-6
TGTGCCAGCAGCCCGGCCGAAAAACTGTTTTTT | CASSPAEKLFF | TRBV6-1 | NA | NA | TRBJ1-4
TGTGCCAGCAGCAAAACCGGACTAGCGGTGGAGTTCGAAAATGAGCAGTTCTTC | CASSKTGLAVEFENEQFF | TRBV7-3 | NA | TRBD2 | TRBJ2-1
TGCAGTGCGGGAGGGGGTCTTGGGCGGGAGACCCAGTACTTC | CSAGGGLGRETQYF | TRBV20-1 | many | NA | TRBJ2-5
TGCAGTGCTAGTATACAGGCCCACTCCTACGAGCAGTACTTC | CSASIQAHSYEQYF | TRBV20-1 | NA | NA | TRBJ2-7
TGTGCCAGCAGTTTTTGGGGGTTCGGGTCCTACGAGCAGTACTTC | CASSFWGFGSYEQYF | TRBV28 | many | NA | TRBJ2-7
TGTGCCAGCAGCTCTAGCGGGAGTACCCCCGGGGAGCTGTTTTTT | CASSSSGSTPGELFF | TRBV7-9 | NA | TRBD2 | TRBJ2-2
TGTGCCAGCAGCGGGGGACTCGCAAAAGACGAGCAGTACTTC | CASSGGLAKDEQYF | TRBV9 | few | NA | TRBJ2-7
TGTGCCAGCAGCTCTTTCGGCACAACCGGGGAGCTGTTTTTT | CASSSFGTTGELFF | TRBV7-6 | many | NA | TRBJ2-2
TGTGCCAGCAGTCGCAGGCAGGGGGCCTACGAGCAGTACTTC | CASSRRQGAYEQYF | TRBV6-2/TRBV6-3 | many | TRBD1 | TRBJ2-7
TGTGCCAGCAGCTCGACAGCTAGCACAGATACGCAGTATTTT | CASSSTASTDTQYF | TRBV7-9 | many | NA | TRBJ2-3
TGTGCCAGCAGTTCCAAGACTAGCGGGAGGCTCTGGGACACCGGGGAGCTGTTTTTT | CASSSKTSGRLWDTGELFF | TRBV28 | many | TRBD2 | TRBJ2-2
TGTGCCAGCAGCTTAGGTGGGACCCCAAGAGAGACCCAGTACTTC | CASSLGGTPRETQYF | TRBV7-8 | many | NA | TRBJ2-5
TGTGCCTGGAGTCTAGGGTCGGGTGGCTACACCTTC | CAWSLGSGGYTF | TRBV30 | few | NA | TRBJ1-2
TGTGCCAGCAGATCAGGGTCGGGGGCCAACGTCCTGACTTTC | CASRSGSGANVLTF | TRBV7-2 | NA | NA | TRBJ2-6
TGCAGTGCTAGAGATGGAGCGTGGCGGCGAGAGAGGAAGACCCAGTACTTC | CSARDGAWRRERKTQYF | TRBV20-1 | few | NA | TRBJ2-5
TGCGCCAGCAGCCAAGCCGCGCAGGGTGGTTCACCCCTCCACTTT | CASSQAAQGGSPLHF | TRBV4-3 | few | NA | TRBJ1-6
TGTGCCAGTAGTATCCCCGGGAGTAGCGGCTACGAGCAGTACTTC | CASSIPGSSGYEQYF | TRBV19 | few | NA | TRBJ2-7
TGTGCCAGCAGTCCGTCCCCGGGCGAGCGGTTCTTC | CASSPSPGERFF | TRBV6-1 | NA | NA | TRBJ2-1
TGTGCCAGCTCACCGGATTCCGAAAGTCCTGGCACAGATACGCAGTATTTT | CASSPDSESPGTDTQYF | TRBV18 | many | NA | TRBJ2-3
TGTGCCAGCAGCGCCCGGGGGAACGAGCAGTACTTC | CASSARGNEQYF | TRBV28 | NA | NA | TRBJ2-7
TGCGCCAGCAGCCAAGAGGGTTGGGGCACAGATACGCAGTATTTT | CASSQEGWGTDTQYF | TRBV4-3 | many | NA | TRBJ2-3
TGTGCCAGCAGCTCTGAGCGGGAGCGAATAGATGAGCAGTTCTTC | CASSSERERIDEQFF | TRBV5-8 | many | TRBD2 | TRBJ2-1
TGCAGTGCTAGAGATTTCACAGGGGGCTACGAGCAGTACTTC | CSARDFTGGYEQYF | TRBV20-1 | few | TRBD1 | TRBJ2-7
TGTGCCAGCTCACCCCGACAGGCAACTAATGAAAAACTGTTTTTT | CASSPRQATNEKLFF | TRBV18 | many | NA | TRBJ1-4
TGCGCCAGCAGTGAGTCCGTTTCCGTCGGGACAGGGGGGACTGAAGCTTTCTTT | CASSESVSVGTGGTEAFF | TRBV10-1 | few | TRBD1 | TRBJ1-1
TGTGCCAGCAGCCAAGAACCCTCTGGGGGCGAGCAGTACTTC | CASSQEPSGGEQYF | TRBV4-2 | NA | NA | TRBJ2-7
TGTGCCAGCTCAGAGTTGACTCAGGATTGGATGAGCACTGAAGCTTTCTTT | CASSELTQDWMSTEAFF | TRBV18 | few | NA | TRBJ1-1
TGTGCCAGCAGCCAGACAGGGAGCTATGGCTACACCTTC | CASSQTGSYGYTF | TRBV28 | few | TRBD1 | TRBJ1-2
TGTGCCAGCAGCCCACGTAACATCCGCACCGGGGAGCTGTTTTTT | CASSPRNIRTGELFF | TRBV7-2 | many | NA | TRBJ2-2
TGTGCCTGGAGTGTACAGGCAAAAAGGCGGTTCTCCTACGAGCAGTACTTC | CAWSVQAKRRFSYEQYF | TRBV30 | many | NA | TRBJ2-7
TGTGCCAGTAGCAAGACCCGAGCCAAAAACATTCAGTACTTC | CASSKTRAKNIQYF | TRBV19 | NA | NA | TRBJ2-4
TGTGTCAGCAGTTTAAATTTGGCAGCCGAGGGACAAGGAGATACGCAGTATTTT | CVSSLNLAAEGQGDTQYF | TRBV28 | NA | NA | TRBJ2-3
TGTGCCAGCAGCCGCGGACTAGCGGGGGGCTCCTACAATGAGCAGTTCTTC | CASSRGLAGGSYNEQFF | TRBV4-2 | few | TRBD2 | TRBJ2-1
TGTGCCAGCAGGAGAGGGCAGGGTCGAATCGAAGCTTTCTTT | CASRRGQGRIEAFF | TRBV6-2/TRBV6-3 | few | NA | TRBJ1-1
TGTGCCAGCAGTAGGCTAGCGGGAGTCGGGGAGCTGTTTTTT | CASSRLAGVGELFF | TRBV25-1 | NA | TRBD2 | TRBJ2-2
TGCGCCAGCAGTCCGGGACAGGGGCTCACTGAAGCTTTCTTT | CASSPGQGLTEAFF | TRBV5-1 | few | TRBD1 | TRBJ1-1
TGTGCCAGCAGCCGCCGGACGGAAACTGAAGCTTTCTTT | CASSRRTETEAFF | TRBV5-8 | few | NA | TRBJ1-1
TGTGCCAGCAGCGCTAGCGGCTTGGGTGCTAGCACAGATACGCAGTATTTT | CASSASGLGASTDTQYF | TRBV7-3 | many | TRBD2 | TRBJ2-3
TGTGCCAGCAGTTTCGGGAGCTCCTATGGCTACACCTTC | CASSFGSSYGYTF | TRBV12-3/TRBV12-4 | few | NA | TRBJ1-2
TGTGCCAGCAGCTTAGCTCTTCCGGGAGAAGAGACCCAGTACTTC | CASSLALPGEETQYF | TRBV7-2 | many | NA | TRBJ2-5
TGTGCCATCAGTGAGGGGGACGCCACCGAGACCCAGTACTTC | CAISEGDATETQYF | TRBV10-3 | NA | NA | TRBJ2-5
TGTGCCAGCGGGGGAGGGCGGGTGCAGTTCTTC | CASGGGRVQFF | TRBV6-1 | few | TRBD2 | TRBJ2-1
TGTGCCAGCTCACCACCGGTTCCAAGGGGCAGGGGGTACAATGAGCAGTTCTTC | CASSPPVPRGRGYNEQFF | TRBV18 | NA | TRBD1 | TRBJ2-1
TGTGCCTATGGGAACAGGGGGCTTGGGGCCAACGCCCTGACTTTC | CAYGNRGLGANALTF | TRBV11-2 | NA | TRBD1 | TRBJ2-6
TGTGCCAGCAGTTACCCCAGGCAAGGTGGGAGACACTTTTACGAGCAGTACTTC | CASSYPRQGGRHFYEQYF | TRBV6-2/TRBV6-3 | few | NA | TRBJ2-7
TGTGCCAGCAGCCTCACCCCTAGACAAAGGGTGAACACTGAAGCTTTCTTT | CASSLTPRQRVNTEAFF | TRBV6-1 | many | NA | TRBJ1-1
TGTGCCAGCAGACCCGGGACTAGCGGGAGTGAGACCCAGTACTTC | CASRPGTSGSETQYF | TRBV3-1 | many | TRBD2 | TRBJ2-5
TGTGCCAGCAGCTTAGTAGTTAGCGGGAGGGGGTTAAATGAGCAGTTCTTC | CASSLVVSGRGLNEQFF | TRBV11-2 | many | TRBD2 | TRBJ2-1
TGCGCCAGCAGCCAAAAGGGAACCGCGGGTGAGCAGTACTTC | CASSQKGTAGEQYF | TRBV4-3 | NA | NA | TRBJ2-7